Detailed here is one TCR beta chain. What it binds is not known. V lost 4 bases and J lost 4, with 10 bases in between. Germline V gene data show CDR1 as SEHNR and CDR2 as FQNEAQ (reference sequence). CDR3 size: 13 residues. These data originate in a study of T cell repertoires in ileal Crohn's disease. Indicated time point: inflamed ileum from the surgical specimen. Method: immunoSEQ multiplex PCR; TCRdb's copy keeps in-frame clones and lacks some. The sample carries 16,000 or so clones, about 92% recorded once. Overall study findings and caveats: High-frequency clones were more common in sorted CD8 than CD4 cells.

This sequence originates from an adult with Crohn's disease. This chain links TRBV7-9 with TRBJ1-1; tentatively, D is TRBD1 (6 bases). What was sequenced was ileal tissue. CDR3 in DNA: TGTGCCAGCAGCTCCACAGGGATCACTGAAGCTTTCTTT. This translates into CASSSTGITEAFF.